This T cell receptor beta chain was captured in a study of shared clonotypes between healthy human individuals. Execution of the assay was at deep level. Genomic DNA of each subset was evenly split across several immunoSEQ plates. The assay was immunoSEQ multiplex PCR, and TCRdb's table has in-frame clones only and misses some. The sample includes about 2 million clones, roughly 94% of them seen just once. This clone showed up many times. Its antigen is undetermined. Other DNA variants within this sample encode the same CDR3. The study's findings and limits: Researchers sampled blood only, noting tissue repertoires likely differ. Investigators expected sequencing depth to affect clonotype sharing among donors.

The clonotype comes from a young man in good health. The specimen sequenced was naive CD4+ T cells sorted from blood. Subset: CD45RA+ positively selected.

CDR3 DNA: TGTGCCAGCTCACCCCTAGCGGGAGGGCCGGGGACAGATACGCAGTATTTT. As protein: CASSPLAGGPGTDTQYF. The rearrangement uses TRBV18 and TRBJ2-3, with 12 bases that match TRBD2. Trimming took 3 bases from V and 3 from J; bases not matched to a gene: 7. CDR3 length equals 17 residues. Germline assignment: CDR1 KGHSH and CDR2 LQKENI.